The source of this T cell receptor (beta chain) is a study of shared clonotypes between healthy human individuals. Overall study findings and caveats: Across a handful of donors, naive CD4 shared 5% to 6.5%, naive CD8 more than 3%, memory CD4 2.3%, memory CD8 more than 0.35%.

At deep level, the assay was performed. A 200 ng quantity of DNA, tens of thousands of T cell genomes, went into the sorted-subset replicate PCRs. Clones were sequenced by immunoSEQ multiplex PCR, and TCRdb holds only the in-frame ones, with some missing. The table lists 2,500,000 or so clones, 90% to 95% of them singletons. CDR1 and CDR2 from the germline V gene are SGHRS and YFSETQ. The CDR3 length is 17 residues. V was shortened by 0 bases and J by 0 bases, with 10 bases between the two germline ends. Comments on this clone: No antigen is known for it.

The chain uses TRBV5-1 and TRBJ1-6; D uncertain. The sequencing input was naive CD4+ T cells sorted from blood. The subset here: CD45RA+ positively selected. The receptor comes from a man aged 18 to 30 in good health. CDR3 region: CASSLGFGDSYNSPLHF. DNA of the CDR3: TGCGCCAGCAGCTTGGGCTTCGGCGACTCCTATAATTCACCCCTCCACTTT.